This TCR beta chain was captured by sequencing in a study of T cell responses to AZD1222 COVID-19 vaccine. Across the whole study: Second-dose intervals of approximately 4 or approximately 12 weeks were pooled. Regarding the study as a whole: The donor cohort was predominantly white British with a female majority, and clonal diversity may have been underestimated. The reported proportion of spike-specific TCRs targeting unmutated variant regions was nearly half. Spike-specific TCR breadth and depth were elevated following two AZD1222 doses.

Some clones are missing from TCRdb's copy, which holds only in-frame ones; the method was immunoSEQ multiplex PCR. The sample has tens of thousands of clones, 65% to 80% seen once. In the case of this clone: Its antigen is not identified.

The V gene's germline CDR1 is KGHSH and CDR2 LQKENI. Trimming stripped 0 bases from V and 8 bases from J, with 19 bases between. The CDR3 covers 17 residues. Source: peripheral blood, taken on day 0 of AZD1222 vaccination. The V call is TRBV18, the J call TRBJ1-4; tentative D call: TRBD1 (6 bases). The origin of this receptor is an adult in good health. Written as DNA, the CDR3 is TGTGCCAGCTCACCACCGTCTGTAGGGGGGTTGAACGAAAAACTGTTTTTT. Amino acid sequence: CASSPPSVGGLNEKLFF.